The 19 T cell receptor beta chains given below trace back to one sample, sequenced in a study of blood T cell repertoires in COVID-19. Some clones are missing from TCRdb's copy, which holds only in-frame ones; the method was immunoSEQ multiplex PCR. The sample shows 150,000 or so clones, 70% to 90% of them seen only once. The specimen sequenced was peripheral blood. Receptors originate from a man in his sixties with acute or convalescent COVID-19.

The chain links TRBV6-1 to TRBJ1-2, with TRBD1 as a possible D gene (6 bases). Germline V gives CDR1 MNHNS, CDR2 SASEGT. Trimming removed 1 base at V and 9 bases at J, with 12 bases between. The CDR3 has 13 residues. The CDR3 sequence is CASSEGDIGSYTF. The CDR3 DNA is TGTGCCAGCAGTGAAGGGGACATAGGGAGCTACACCTTC.

The chain is built from TRBV3-1 (or the pseudogene TRBV3-2) and TRBJ2-7; 9 bases are a match to TRBD1. Germline loops: CDR1 LGHDT, CDR2 YNNKEL (reference sequence). The V gene end was trimmed by 4 bases and the J gene end by 6 bases; junction bases not matched to a gene: 1. CDR3 length: 12 residues. The CDR3 loop is CASSRDRAEQYF. CDR3 nucleotide sequence: TGTGCCAGCAGCCGGGACAGGGCCGAGCAGTACTTC.

The rearrangement uses TRBV11-2 and TRBJ2-1; 10 bases line up with TRBD2. Trimming cost V 5 bases and J 15 bases; bases outside gene matches: 10. The germline V gene has CDR1 SGHAT and CDR2 FQNNGV. The length of the CDR3 is 13 residues. DNA of the CDR3: TGTGCCAGCAGCCTCCCGGGGGGGACTAGCGCGTTCTTC. This translates into CASSLPGGTSAFF.

The chain couples TRBV5-1 to TRBJ2-1; weak D call: TRBD2 (6 bases). V lost 0 bases and J 5 bases, leaving 6 bases between the germline ends. Germline CDR1 SGHRS, CDR2 YFSETQ. The CDR3 spans 13 residues. CDR3 protein: CASSLGTNNEQFF. The CDR3 DNA follows: TGCGCCAGCAGCTTGGGGACTAACAATGAGCAGTTCTTC.

The J gene is TRBJ1-3, the V gene TRBV3-1 (or the pseudogene TRBV3-2), with D tentatively TRBD1 (5 bases). The CDR3 has 13 residues. The V and J ends lost 10 bases and 4 bases respectively, with 14 bases between them. CDR1 and CDR2 (germline): LGHDT, YNNKEL (reference sequence). The CDR3 loop reads CATGWGSGNTIYF. CDR3 nucleotides: TGTGCCACCGGGTGGGGCTCGGGAAACACCATATATTTT.

This chain joins TRBV7-3 and TRBJ2-3; D is undetermined. V shed 0 bases and J shed 2 bases, with 9 bases lying between them. This CDR3 has 15 amino acids. Germline CDR1 and CDR2: SGHTA and FQGTGA. In DNA form, the CDR3 reads TGTGCCAGCAGCTTAACGTCCACTTTCACAGATACGCAGTATTTT. Translating gives CASSLTSTFTDTQYF. The whole variable domain, remainder taken from reference TRBV7-3 and TRBJ2-3, is GAGVSQTPSNKVTEKGKYVELRCDPISGHTALYWYRQSLGQGPEFLIYFQGTGAADDSGLPNDRFFAVRPEGSVSTLKIQRTERGDSAVYLCASSLTSTFTDTQYFGPGTRLTVL.

The genes are TRBV7-2 and TRBJ2-4, with 8 bases that match TRBD1. CDR3 length: 13 residues. Germline V gene lookup returns CDR1 SGHTA and CDR2 FQGNSA. Unmatched junction bases numbered 2, after V lost 4 bases and J lost 6 bases. The DNA for the CDR3 is TGTGCCAGCAGCTCCGGACAGGGAAACATTCAGTACTTC. This encodes CASSSGQGNIQYF.

The rearrangement joins TRBV5-1 to TRBJ2-7; 9 bases map to TRBD2. Germline trimming cut 4 bases from V and 2 bases from J; bases unmatched to any gene: 7. The germline V gene encodes CDR1 SGHRS and CDR2 YFSETQ. CDR3 length: 15 amino acids. The CDR3 spells CASSDGLASTYEQYF. CDR3 nucleotides: TGCGCCAGCAGCGACGGACTAGCGTCTACCTACGAGCAGTACTTC.

V is TRBV7-9 and J is TRBJ2-3; D might be TRBD2 (5 bases). Germline CDR1 SEHNR, CDR2 FQNEAQ (reference sequence). V lost 3 bases and J 0 bases, leaving 10 bases between the germline ends. The CDR3 length is 15 residues. The CDR3 loop reads CASSFSVTSTDTQYF. The CDR3 DNA reads as TGTGCCAGCAGCTTTAGCGTTACTAGCACAGATACGCAGTATTTT.

This chain uses TRBV3-1 (or the pseudogene TRBV3-2) with TRBJ1-2; D may be TRBD1 (5 bases). V lost 0 bases and J lost 8, with 16 bases in between. Germline V gene sequence: CDR1 LGHDT, CDR2 YNNKEL (reference sequence). CDR3 length: 15 residues. DNA for the CDR3: TGTGCCAGCAGCCAAGATTGGCTCCGGGGGGTCGGCTACACCTTC. As protein: CASSQDWLRGVGYTF.

The chain combines TRBV3-1 (or the pseudogene TRBV3-2) with TRBJ2-7; TRBD2 aligns across 11 bases. The V segment lost 1 base and the J segment 6 bases; nucleotides outside the gene matches: 11. CDR1 is LGHDT, CDR2 YNNKEL, per germline (reference sequence). The CDR3 extends over 17 amino acids. The CDR3 here is CASSQARWASGRLEQYF. The DNA for the CDR3 is TGTGCCAGCAGCCAAGCAAGGTGGGCTAGCGGGAGGCTCGAGCAGTACTTC.

The chain links TRBV18 to TRBJ2-3; a possible D gene is TRBD1 (5 bases). CDR1 KGHSH and CDR2 LQKENI come from the germline V gene. Trimming stripped 0 bases from V and 2 bases from J, with 6 bases between. There are 14 residues in the CDR3. The CDR3 coding sequence is TGTGCCAGCTCACCACCAGGGGTCACAGATACGCAGTATTTT. Protein: CASSPPGVTDTQYF.

The CDR3 loop reads CSVPKGGRGYTF. The CDR3 nucleotides read TGCAGCGTTCCCAAGGGAGGACGGGGCTACACCTTC. The chain links TRBV29-1 to TRBJ1-2, with D hard to call. Germline V gives CDR1 SQVTM, CDR2 ANQGSEA. The CDR3 loop spans 12 amino acids. Trimming removed 5 bases from V and 8 bases from J, with 15 bases in between.

V gene TRBV27 combines with J gene TRBJ1-1, with TRBD1 matching 7 bases. Trimming removed 0 bases from V and 3 bases from J; junction bases left unmatched: 7. The CDR3 consists of 16 residues. Germline V gives CDR1 MNHEY, CDR2 SMNVEV (reference sequence). CDR3 protein: CASSLSEQGWDTEAFF. The CDR3, as DNA: TGTGCCAGCAGTTTATCGGAACAGGGGTGGGACACTGAAGCTTTCTTT.

This clone has just one count. This chain uses TRBV19 with TRBJ2-2; TRBD2 matches at 7 bases. J was trimmed by 6 bases and V by 6 bases; bases with no gene match: 13. Germline values: CDR1 LNHDA, CDR2 SQIVND (reference sequence). This CDR3 spans 16 amino acids. CDR3 residues: CASRGGRGRAPGELFF. The DNA for the CDR3 is TGTGCCAGTAGAGGAGGTAGAGGGAGGGCCCCCGGGGAGCTGTTTTTT.

The rearrangement uses TRBV5-5 and TRBJ1-6, with TRBD1 matching 8 bases. Looked up from germline, CDR1 is SGHKS and CDR2 is YYEKEE (reference sequence). The CDR3 runs 15 residues. After removal of 4 bases from V and 8 bases from J, the junction contained 8 bases not matched to a gene. CDR3 sequence reads: CASSKDQGADSPLHF. CDR3 nucleotides: TGTGCCAGCAGCAAAGACCAGGGGGCTGATTCACCCCTCCACTTT.

This clone came up a few times. The chain carries TRBV18 and TRBJ1-1; 7 bases map to TRBD1. In germline, CDR1 is KGHSH, CDR2 LQKENI. V trimming: 6 bases; J trimming: 0 bases; junction bases outside the gene matches: 10. The CDR3 consists of 16 residues. This CDR3 reads CASSLTTGNMNTEAFF. In DNA, the CDR3 is TGTGCCAGCTCCCTAACGACAGGGAACATGAACACTGAAGCTTTCTTT.

The chain joins TRBV7-9 to TRBJ2-7; the D gene is possibly TRBD2 (5 bases). The V and J ends lost 5 bases and 2 bases respectively, with 16 bases between them. CDR1 and CDR2 (germline): SEHNR, FQNEAQ (reference sequence). CDR3 length equals 15 residues. CDR3 sequence: CASSPLSGVAYEQYF. DNA for the CDR3: TGTGCCAGCAGCCCCCTGAGCGGAGTCGCCTACGAGCAGTACTTC.

V is TRBV18 and J is TRBJ2-3; TRBD2 aligns across 7 bases. The CDR3 has 14 amino acids. Germline V gene lookup returns CDR1 KGHSH and CDR2 LQKENI. The V gene end was trimmed by 5 bases and the J gene end by 5 bases; junction bases not matched to a gene: 7. CDR3 loop: CASSAGLGIDTQYF. CDR3 bases: TGTGCCAGCTCAGCTGGACTAGGAATAGATACGCAGTATTTT.